The T cell receptor (beta chain) under discussion was sequenced for a study of blood T cell repertoires in COVID-19. Overall study context: PBMCs, B-cell-depleted T cells, or T cells were the source of the cDNA or gDNA that made up the material.

The CDR3 extends over 15 amino acids. The junction had 5 bases not matched to a gene; V was cut back by 3 bases and J by 4 bases. Germline V gives CDR1 KGHSH, CDR2 LQKENI. Produced via immunoSEQ multiplex PCR; TCRdb's table is partial and in-frame only. The table has roughly 200,000 clones, 84% seen once; the top ten hold less than 20%. This TCR was sampled from a human donor in a cohort sampled during active COVID-19. The specimen sequenced was peripheral blood. This rearrangement joins TRBV18 to TRBJ2-5, with 10 bases fitting TRBD2. In nucleotides, the CDR3 is TGTGCCAGCTCACCCAGCGGGAGGGTCCCAGAGACCCAGTACTTC. Its protein product is CASSPSGRVPETQYF.